A selection of T cell receptor beta chains follows, all from one sample in a study of tumor-infiltrating lymphocytes in primary liver carcinoma. TCRdb reprocessed the multiplex PCR reads via MiXCR and lists one record per CDR3 protein. Found here are 300,000 to 350,000 distinct CDR3 sequences, approximately 54% of them singletons; the top ten hold over 15%. Sequences were obtained from peripheral blood. The receptor source for this set is a woman under 40 with primary liver carcinoma and hepatitis B virus infection. Each CDR3 is given with its conserved first and last residue.

CASSQMGAGGPNEQLF,TRBV4-1
CATQGLAGNNEQFF,TRBV10-3
CASSGGGNTDTQYF,TRBV6-2/TRBV6-3
CASSRPGPRTAGANVLTF,TRBV28
CASSLDRAQMGEQFF,TRBV28
CASSQGRGGKVEAFF,TRBV14
CASSQGHNYGYTF,TRBV14
CASSPSRGDFHNGQFF,TRBV7-8
CASSLAIGLAGRNEQFF,TRBV5-1
CASSLGFGYEQYF,TRBV11-3
CSVSGQGITGGPGDTQYF,TRBV20-1
CASSMDPEGPQHF,TRBV19
CASSQRAGGPGEQFF,TRBV4-3
CASSFGTRAEAIF,TRBV5-6
CASSPLAGRDRANEKLFF,TRBV6-5
CASRIYPGGSNTEAFF,TRBV6-5
CASSLVGQTSYEQYF,TRBV5-1
CASTYNTEAFF,TRBV11-1
CASSSRGRLGNTIYF,TRBV28
CASSPTEWDGSWENTEAFF,TRBV21-1
CASSDSGRAASTQYF,TRBV6-2/TRBV6-3
CASSAELGLPRSTEAFF,TRBV9
CASSQPGLVPNTGELFF,TRBV23-1
CTSSLDSGFTTEAFF,TRBV11-2
CASTPPRASGLNEQFF,TRBV12-3/TRBV12-4
CSVDRGTLGYTF,TRBV29-1
CASSPGTSESDTQYF,TRBV28
CASSSLSGAGEQFF,TRBV11-3
CASNLDRGREIQYF,TRBV11-1
CSASRGGVPDTQYF,TRBV20-1
CASRKTGSRSYNEQFF,TRBV6-1
CSAEDSNYGYTF,TRBV29-1
CASTLTGRNTEVFF,TRBV6-6
CASTQAGTDNEQFF,TRBV11-1
CASILGTGNEQFF,TRBV28
CASRNRGGGDTQYF,TRBV6-5
CASSDRSRDQPQHF,TRBV10-2
CASSLVVNYDYTF,TRBV7-9
CASSLLSGANVLTF,TRBV5-6
CSAGEGSGANVLTF,TRBV29-1
CASGIPQRSSYEQYF,TRBV12-5
CASRKVSGLYNSPLHF,TRBV6-2/TRBV6-3
CASSYYGEKTGYTF,TRBV6-5
CASSHGLGAEAFF,TRBV7-8
CASRPGQGWNQPQHF,TRBV19
CASSFGTWRAGQPQHF,TRBV12-3/TRBV12-4
CASSQRSGSLTDTQYF,TRBV5-4
CASSQPDRGGYEQYF,TRBV4-2
CASSYIGTGQNEQFF,TRBV6-2/TRBV6-3
CASSSADRVGVGPGELFF,TRBV11-1
CASSWSLGGPDTDTQYF,TRBV5-1
CTSSLLGGHEQYF,TRBV5-6
CASTPGPFYNEQSF,TRBV10-2
CASCLRVITEAFF,TRBV5-6
CAGSYVGRNEKLFF,TRBV6-1